This T cell receptor beta chain was sequenced in a study of shared clonotypes between healthy human individuals (dated by TCRdb to about 2020). Context from the whole study: A few men and a couple of women, aged 18 to 49 years, made up the cohort. For each donor, three plates each were used for CD4 naive and CD4 memory, two plates were used for CD8 naive, and one plate was used for CD8 memory. To estimate repertoire size and how much clonotype sharing occurs between individuals, the study deeply sequenced the blood TCR repertoires of five healthy adults. To increase sequencing depth and limit assay-specific biases, TCR repertoire library preparation and sequencing were carried out by different laboratories using diverse techniques. Between about 0.85 and 9.5 billion PBMCs per donor were obtained by leukapheresis. Summary of the overall study and its limitations: Sampling was restricted to blood, and TCR repertoires in tissue are likely to differ from TCR repertoires in blood. The genetic and exposure-history diversity represented was limited by the small number of donors. Across four donors, around 5.4% of naive CD4, roughly 3.5% of naive CD8, roughly 2.2% of memory CD4, and 0.3% to 0.45% of memory CD8 clonotypes were shared. Pairwise subsampling led to the expectation that sequencing depth would affect the degree of clonotype sharing among donors. Compared with non-shared clonotypes, clonotypes shared by all four sorted-subset donors had higher generation probabilities. Incomplete sequencing was indicated by rarefaction of sorted-subset datasets, despite the large sequencing depth. Naive subsets generally had larger estimated clonotype richness than memory subsets.

CD8 naive samples were obtained by positive selection for CCR7 among CD45RO-negative cells, yielding a CD45RA+CCR7+ population from which TemRA cells were excluded. Donors were healthy HIV-negative adults with no recently reported acute infections or vaccinations. Every donor was a Caucasian adult residing in Nashville, Tennessee, USA. Blood was obtained by leukapheresis, after which PBMCs were separated by Ficoll-Histopaque density gradient centrifugation and cryopreserved in liquid nitrogen vapor phase. Purity and quantity of every magnetically sorted T cell population were checked by analytical flow cytometry. From each sorted fraction, genomic DNA was isolated and quantified by UV absorbance on a Nanodrop 2000c. The germline V gene supplies CDR1 SGHDT and CDR2 YYEEEE. Its CDR3 holds 13 amino acids, cysteine through phenylalanine. Just CDR3 DNA is preserved here, 39 bases in frame from base 1. V is cut by 2 bases and J by 0 bases, and the space between the germline ends is 6 bases.

Using the deep immunoSEQ assay, TCR CDR3 regions were amplified from genomic DNA by multiplex PCR. Extracted genomic DNA from each cell subset was distributed evenly across all wells of several immunoSEQ 96-well plates, and each plate was treated as a replicate. Each replicate PCR for sorted subsets received around 0.2 ug genomic DNA, equal to 30,000 or so T cell genomes. Purified libraries were measured with a Qubit 3.0 fluorometer, size-checked on a Bioanalyzer 2100, and measured again with the KAPA Library Quantification kit. A separate single-read 150-cycle Illumina NextSeq 550 flow cell was used to sequence each immunoSEQ 96-well plate. Per the original workflow: Because the immunoSEQ output held only junctional sequences and lacked quality scores, the filtering could not match the filtering applied to full-length reads. Sequences were annotated with PyIR, a Python wrapper for IgBLAST v1.9, and V/J genes and CDR3 were assigned using IMGT germline references. Reads were removed for weak V/J assignments (E-value above 1e-6), missing CDR3, stop codons, out-of-frame junctions, or ambiguous translated residues. A V3J clonotype was defined by an identical inferred V gene, J gene, and CDR3 amino acid sequence. Percentage overlap between repertoires was computed as shared unique clonotypes divided by the size of the smaller repertoire. RTK rarefaction, the Chao1 estimator, and Recon v2.1 estimates of unobserved clonotypes were used to assess repertoire richness. Generation probabilities were computed with OLGA for all TCRbeta clonotypes obtained by the gDNA method from four donors. In its TCRdb copy, this immuneACCESS table keeps in-frame sequences only and misses some clones. Where compared with another copy, unresolved V genes explain less than half of these, and the others have no known cause. V and J calls and clone size are as listed in that table; D and trimming were resolved from the DNA. The sample contains around 2,000,000 clones, about 92% of them found a single time. The ten largest clones represent more than 1.5% of the sample.

In regard to this clone: There is no known antigen for this receptor. Base qualities are not recorded, but no much larger clone differs from it by a single base. At the DNA level, this CDR3 is encoded by other sequences in the same sample as well.

The sequence links TRBV5-6 to TRBJ2-7; no D gene is confidently identified. This clonotype was obtained from a man younger than 30 in good health. Some clones in this sample may be carry-over from other donors' samples. Material for sequencing was naive CD8+ T cells from PBMCs. Taken with the paper, the label for cell subset or site translates to: CD45RA+CCR7+. The sequenced DNA is TGTGCCAGCAGCTTTGGGGACTCCTACGAGCAGTACTTC. Translated, this is CASSFGDSYEQYF.